The 16 T cell receptor beta chains below come from one sample, sequenced in a study of cytomegalovirus exposure and HLA in healthy donors. The PCR used 60 Vbeta and 13 Jbeta primers. Some clones are missing from TCRdb's copy, which holds only in-frame ones; the method was immunoSEQ multiplex PCR. This table holds approximately 170,000 clones, about 80% found once. Sequencing used PBMCs. These receptors all come from a man between 18 and 29 years old in good health and CMV-seropositive.

This CDR3 reads CAWSRGPPYGYTF. For the CDR3, the DNA is TGTGCCTGGAGTAGGGGGCCTCCTTATGGCTACACCTTC. The rearrangement joins TRBV30 to TRBJ1-2; TRBD1 matches at 7 bases. V lost 2 bases to trimming and J lost 5 bases; unmatched junction nucleotides: 5. The CDR3 sequence is 13 residues long. Per germline, CDR1 GTSNPN and CDR2 SVGIG (reference sequence).

This rearrangement joins TRBV5-1 to TRBJ2-5, with 13 bases fitting TRBD2. With V trimmed by 0 bases and J by 2 bases, 1 base remained unmatched. The CDR3 is 16 amino acids. Germline lookup yields CDR1 SGHRS and CDR2 YFSETQ. This CDR3 reads CASSLGLAGGQETQYF. In DNA form, the CDR3 reads TGCGCCAGCAGCTTGGGACTAGCGGGAGGACAAGAGACCCAGTACTTC.

In this sample, this clone turned up a few times. The V and J genes are TRBV28 and TRBJ2-1; 8 bases match TRBD2. V shed 6 bases and J 3 bases; nucleotides not matched to a gene: 7. Germline V gene lookup returns CDR1 MDHEN and CDR2 SYDVKM. CDR3 size: 15 residues. CDR3 protein: CASSRLATNYNEQFF. For the CDR3, the DNA is TGTGCCAGCAGCCGACTAGCGACGAACTACAATGAGCAGTTCTTC.

The genes are TRBV7-2 and TRBJ2-4; D call uncertain. The CDR3 contains 13 residues. Germline V gene sequence: CDR1 SGHTA, CDR2 FQGNSA. The ends were cut back, 5 bases at V and 2 bases at J, with 7 bases in the middle. CDR3 loop: CASSAGSKNIQYF. The CDR3 nucleotides are TGTGCCAGCAGCGCCGGGTCCAAAAACATTCAGTACTTC.

V is TRBV9 and J is TRBJ1-1; 9 positions agree with TRBD1. J was trimmed by 2 bases and V by 2 bases; bases with no gene match: 7. CDR3 length: 16 residues. Looked up from germline, CDR1 is SGDLS and CDR2 is YYNGEE. The CDR3 protein is CASSVRDRVPNTEAFF. The CDR3 region has the DNA TGTGCCAGCAGCGTTCGGGACAGGGTTCCTAACACTGAAGCTTTCTTT.

The chain combines TRBV6-1 with TRBJ1-2; D uncertain. Germline-derived CDR1 and CDR2 are MNHNS and SASEGT. The ends were cut back, 5 bases at V and 4 bases at J, with 11 bases in the middle. There are 13 residues in the CDR3. CDR3 nucleotides: TGTGCCAGCAGTTGGGGAGAGAGCTATGGCTACACCTTC. The encoded protein is CASSWGESYGYTF.

The V and J genes are TRBV5-4 and TRBJ2-3, with a tentative D call TRBD1 (6 bases). CDR1 SGHNT and CDR2 YYREEE come from the germline V gene (reference sequence). Between the trimmed V and J ends, which lost 4 bases and 4 bases, there was a span of 16 bases. The CDR3 spans 15 residues. CDR3 protein: CASSGPGQGPDTQYF. DNA for the CDR3: TGTGCCAGCAGCGGGCCGGGACAAGGGCCAGATACGCAGTATTTT.

This clone was observed a few times. This chain uses TRBV6-1 with TRBJ1-1, with D perhaps matching TRBD1 (6 bases). This CDR3 is 14 amino acids long. The ends were cut back, 2 bases at V and 5 bases at J, with 12 bases in the middle. In germline, CDR1 is MNHNS, CDR2 SASEGT. The CDR3 loop is CASSELRGITEAFF. CDR3 in DNA: TGTGCCAGCAGTGAACTCAGGGGAATTACTGAAGCTTTCTTT.

This chain connects TRBV2 to TRBJ1-5; 7 bases align to TRBD1. Germline values: CDR1 SNHLY, CDR2 FYNNEI. CDR3 length equals 15 residues. J was trimmed by 5 bases and V by 3 bases; bases with no gene match: 7. The CDR3 region is CASSEEGADYQPQHF. For the CDR3, the DNA is TGTGCCAGCAGTGAGGAGGGGGCGGATTATCAGCCCCAGCATTTT.

The chain couples TRBV7-8 to TRBJ1-2; 7 bases agree with TRBD1. V lost 1 base, J lost 6 bases, and 8 bases stayed unmatched. This CDR3 comprises 15 residues. Germline V CDR1 and CDR2: SGHVS, FQNEAQ. Here the CDR3 DNA reads TGTGCCAGCAGCTTAGGTCGGCAGGGGGAGAATGGCTACACCTTC. Translation: CASSLGRQGENGYTF.

The genes are TRBV30 and TRBJ1-2; D is unclear. With 4 bases removed from V and 2 bases from J, the gap between germline ends came to 8 bases. This CDR3 spans 12 amino acids. The germline CDR1 and CDR2 sequences are GTSNPN and SVGIG (reference sequence). Written as DNA, the CDR3 is TGTGCCTGGATGTTATTGAACTATGGCTACACCTTC. The encoded protein is CAWMLLNYGYTF.

This clone appeared a single time. At one end the junction does not follow the germline gene, possibly because of a read error. This chain uses TRBV4-3 with TRBJ2-1; 11 positions agree with TRBD2. The CDR3 totals 16 residues. Germline V gives CDR1 LGHNA, CDR2 YSLEER. The CDR3 DNA is TGCGCCAGCAGCCAGGTCCTAGCGGGAGGCTACAGTGAGCAGTTCTTC. Translation: CASSQVLAGGYSEQFF.

As for this clone: Relative to the germline gene, one junction end is altered; a read error may explain this. The chain links TRBV6-1 to TRBJ2-7, with 10 bases lining up with TRBD1. CDR3 length equals 13 residues. Germline V gene sequence: CDR1 MNHNS, CDR2 SASEGT. In nucleotides, the CDR3 is TGTGCCGGCAGGGGGACAGGGGTCTACGAGCAGTACTTC. It translates to CAGRGTGVYEQYF.

The J gene is TRBJ1-3, the V gene TRBV4-3, with D unresolved. CDR3 length equals 17 residues. CDR1 is LGHNA and CDR2 is YSLEER in the germline V gene. V lost 0 bases and J 0 bases, leaving 12 bases between the germline ends. This chain's CDR3 is CASSQDPGVSSGNTIYF. Written as DNA, the CDR3 is TGCGCCAGCAGCCAAGACCCCGGGGTGAGCTCTGGAAACACCATATATTTT.

The V call is TRBV5-8, the J call TRBJ1-4, with TRBD1 matching over 10 bases. The CDR3 covers 16 residues. After removal of 4 bases from V and 0 bases from J, the junction contained 3 bases not matched to a gene. CDR1 is SGHTS and CDR2 is YDEGEE in the germline V gene. CDR3 sequence: CASSIGTGATNEKLFF. In DNA form, the CDR3 reads TGTGCCAGCAGCATAGGGACAGGGGCAACTAATGAAAAACTGTTTTTT.

This chain connects TRBV18 to TRBJ1-1; TRBD1 might be the D (5 bases). The CDR3 totals 21 residues. Germline values: CDR1 KGHSH, CDR2 LQKENI. V was pared by 1 base and J by 0 bases, with 27 bases between. CDR3 in amino acids: CASSPRVLSGQKGGMNTEAFF. The CDR3 DNA reads TGTGCCAGCTCACCACGGGTTTTATCGGGGCAGAAAGGAGGGATGAACACTGAAGCTTTCTTT. The full variable domain, completed using reference TRBV18 and TRBJ1-1, is NAGVMQNPRHLVRRRGQEARLRCSPMKGHSHVYWYRQLPEEGLKFMVYLQKENIIDESGMPKERFSAEFPKEGPSILRIQQVVRGDSAAYFCASSPRVLSGQKGGMNTEAFFGQGTRLTVV.